The T cell receptor beta chain under discussion was sequenced for a study of somatic mutations in cytotoxic T cells in rheumatoid arthritis. Findings of the study overall: Healthy controls did not share the age-linked increase in CD8+ clonality seen in rheumatoid arthritis patients. In rheumatoid arthritis patients, the slight underrepresentation of TRBV07 was not adjusted for multiple comparisons.

In the case of this clone: Its antigen is undetermined.

Positive magnetic bead selection separated CD4+ and CD8+ cells, and flow cytometry confirmed purity. In the original analysis: Matches to published virus-specific TCRB sequences were rare among patient CD8+ clones larger than 1%. TCRdb keeps only in-frame clones here, not all; method: immunoSEQ multiplex PCR. Clone size and V and J calls were adopted from that table, with D and trimming inferred from the DNA. This table holds fewer than 20,000 clones, approximately 67% found once. The CDR3 totals 15 residues. Looked up from germline, CDR1 is LGHNA and CDR2 is YNFKEQ. V lost 1 base, J lost 4 bases, and 11 bases lay in between.

The chain combines TRBV4-2 with TRBJ1-3, with a tentative D call TRBD1 (5 bases). The material sequenced was CD8+ T cells sorted from blood. This clonotype originated in an adult with rheumatoid arthritis. In DNA form, the CDR3 reads TGTGCCAGCAGCCAAGCGGAGGGGAGCGGAAACACCATATATTTT. Amino acids: CASSQAEGSGNTIYF.